The 10 T cell receptor beta chains in this list originate from one sample, sequenced in a study of T-cell memory formation after mild COVID-19. MiXCR was run by TCRdb on the 5' RACE reads, yielding one entry per CDR3 protein. The repertoire holds 350,000 to 500,000 distinct CDR3 sequences, with more than 15% as singletons. Source material: PBMCs or a T cell subset sorted from them (not recorded which). The receptors were sampled from a man between 18 and 35 years old who had mild COVID-19 (a few samples of this study predate the infection). Cell type and time point are not known.

Only a few counts were recorded for this clonotype. The chain links TRBV25-1 to TRBJ2-3, with D maybe TRBD2 (6 bases). Germline values: CDR1 MGHDK, CDR2 SYGVNS. This CDR3 comprises 10 residues. Deletions cut 8 bases from V and 8 bases from J, with 8 bases between. CDR3 in amino acids: CASDGGTQYF. DNA for the CDR3: TGTGCCAGCGACGGGGGTACGCAGTATTTT.

This clonotype was seen a few times. The rearrangement joins TRBV4-3 to TRBJ1-5; possible D gene TRBD1, 5 bases. V lost 4 bases and J lost 5, with 15 bases in between. The CDR3 consists of 15 residues. Germline CDR1 and CDR2: LGHNA and YSLEER. DNA for the CDR3: TGCGCCAGCAGCCTCTCTCTGGGACCTTATCAGCCCCAGCATTTT. Protein product: CASSLSLGPYQPQHF.

The genes are TRBV30 and TRBJ2-7; D is possibly TRBD1 or TRBD2 (5 bases each). V lost 2 bases to trimming and J lost 2 bases, with 7 bases between them. CDR3 length: 12 amino acids. The germline V gene encodes CDR1 GTSNPN and CDR2 SVGIG (reference sequence). The CDR3 sequence is CAWSRGAYEQYF. Here the CDR3 DNA reads TGTGCCTGGAGTAGGGGAGCCTACGAGCAGTACTTC. The full variable domain, completed using reference TRBV30 and TRBJ2-7, is SQTIHQWPATLVQPVGSPLSLECTVEGTSNPNLYWYRQAAGRGLQLLFYSVGIGQISSEVPQNLSASRPQDRQFILSSKKLLLSDSGFYLCAWSRGAYEQYFGPGTRLTVT.

This clonotype was counted between two and nine times. The chain has TRBV20-1 and TRBJ2-3; a possible D gene is TRBD2 (7 bases). Germline V CDR1 and CDR2: DFQATT, SNEGSKA (reference sequence). CDR3 size: 13 residues. In nucleotides, the CDR3 is TGCAGCCCTAACGCGGGGGCCGCAGATACGCAGTATTTT. It translates to CSPNAGAADTQYF.

The rearrangement uses TRBV7-9 and TRBJ2-7, with D perhaps matching TRBD2 (6 bases). Germline loops: CDR1 SEHNR, CDR2 FQNEAQ (reference sequence). V lost 2 bases, J lost 2 bases, and 13 bases lay in between. The CDR3 has 15 residues. CDR3 bases: TGTGCCAGCAGCTTAAGCACGGGAGCTACCTACGAGCAGTACTTC. This gives the protein CASSLSTGATYEQYF.

This clonotype was observed a handful of times. This chain connects TRBV27 to TRBJ2-3, with 7 nucleotides matching TRBD2. Unmatched junction bases numbered 3, after V lost 6 bases and J lost 0 bases. This CDR3 comprises 14 residues. Germline lookup yields CDR1 MNHEY and CDR2 SMNVEV (reference sequence). CDR3 nucleotides: TGTGCCAGCAGACCCGGGGGGAGCACAGATACGCAGTATTTT. It is translated as CASRPGGSTDTQYF.

This chain joins TRBV9 and TRBJ2-1; 8 positions match TRBD2. The CDR3 runs to 17 residues. Germline V lookup: CDR1 SGDLS, CDR2 YYNGEE. V lost 3 bases, J lost 4 bases, and 12 bases stayed unmatched. The CDR3 spells CASSGRKTSGLYNEQFF. The DNA of the CDR3 is TGTGCCAGCAGCGGTCGGAAAACTAGCGGACTATACAATGAGCAGTTCTTC.

The chain links TRBV9 to TRBJ1-6; the match to TRBD1 covers 7 bases. The CDR3 contains 18 residues. Trimming took 4 bases from V and 3 from J; bases not matched to a gene: 13. Germline values: CDR1 SGDLS, CDR2 YYNGEE. The CDR3 loop is CASSHPIDRANYNSPLHF. CDR3 DNA: TGTGCCAGCAGCCACCCAATTGACAGGGCGAACTATAATTCACCCCTCCACTTT.

The V call is TRBV6-5, the J call TRBJ1-1; D remains unclear. Trimming removed 6 bases from V and 3 bases from J, with 20 bases in between. This CDR3 spans 16 amino acids. Germline V gives CDR1 MNHEY, CDR2 SVGAGI. CDR3 loop: CASSPFQVARDTEAFF. In DNA, the CDR3 is TGTGCCAGCAGCCCCTTCCAGGTAGCTAGGGACACTGAAGCTTTCTTT.

This clonotype was recorded a few times. This chain uses TRBV10-3 with TRBJ1-2; 7 bases match TRBD1. Germline V gene data show CDR1 as ENHRY and CDR2 as SYGVKD. This CDR3 has 15 residues. With 3 bases clipped from V and 0 bases from J, the junction kept 4 bases outside the gene matches. Here the CDR3 reads CAISDGGQTNYGYTF. CDR3 coding DNA: TGTGCCATCAGTGATGGGGGACAGACTAACTATGGCTACACCTTC.